This T cell receptor beta chain derives from a study of T cells in Graves' hyperthyroidism and ophthalmopathy. Whole-study context: Peripheral blood was obtained at initial diagnosis, preceding any treatment. Study findings and constraints: Within blood appeared most thyroid clonotypes that had expanded above 0.001.

The table lists this clonotype with many counts. Its antigen remains unidentified. Each ophthalmopathy patient scored at least 3 on the Clinical Activity Score and at least 4 on NOSPECS grade, with duration under 3 months. Exclusions: uncontrolled infection, other autoimmune disease, pregnancy, lactation. There were TCR beta CDR3 regions amplified from RNA transcripts. The TCR CDR3 was amplified in a first-round RT-PCR using the HTBI primer set. MiXCR was run by TCRdb on the multiplex PCR reads, yielding one entry per CDR3 protein. This repertoire shows roughly 400,000 distinct CDR3 sequences, more than 12% found once; its top ten account for 25% to 30%. The V gene lost 2 bases and the J gene lost 5 bases, with 12 bases spanning the gap. The CDR3 has 15 amino acids. Germline V gives CDR1 SGHNT, CDR2 YENEEA.

Input material: blood. The clonotype originates from a man aged 50-60 years with Graves' ophthalmopathy. The J gene is TRBJ2-2, the V gene TRBV11-3, with D possibly TRBD1 on 6 matching bases. CDR3: CASSLLDSRTGELFF. The CDR3 DNA is TGTGCCAGCAGCTTATTGGACAGTAGGACCGGGGAGCTGTTTTTT.